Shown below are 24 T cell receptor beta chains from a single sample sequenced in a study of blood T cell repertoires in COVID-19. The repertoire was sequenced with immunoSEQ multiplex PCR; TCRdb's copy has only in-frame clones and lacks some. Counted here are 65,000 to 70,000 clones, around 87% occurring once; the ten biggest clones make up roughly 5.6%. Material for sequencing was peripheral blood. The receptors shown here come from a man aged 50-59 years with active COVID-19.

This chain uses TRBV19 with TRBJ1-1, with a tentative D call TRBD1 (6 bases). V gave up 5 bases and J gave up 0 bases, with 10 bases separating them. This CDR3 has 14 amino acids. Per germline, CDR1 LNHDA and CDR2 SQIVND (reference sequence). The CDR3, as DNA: TGTGCCAGTAGTTCAGGGGAGATGAACACTGAAGCTTTCTTT. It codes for CASSSGEMNTEAFF.

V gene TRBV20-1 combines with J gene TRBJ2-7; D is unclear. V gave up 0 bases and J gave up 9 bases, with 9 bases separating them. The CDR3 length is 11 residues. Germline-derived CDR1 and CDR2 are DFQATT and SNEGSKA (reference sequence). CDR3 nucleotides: TGCAGTGCTAGAGATCTGTCTGTGCAGTACTTC. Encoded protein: CSARDLSVQYF.

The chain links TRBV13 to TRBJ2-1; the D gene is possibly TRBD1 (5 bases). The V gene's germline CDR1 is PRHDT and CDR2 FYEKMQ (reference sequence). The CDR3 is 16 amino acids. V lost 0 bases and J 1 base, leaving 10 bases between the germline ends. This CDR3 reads CASSLGTALSYNEQFF. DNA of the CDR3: TGTGCCAGCAGCTTAGGGACAGCCCTGTCCTACAATGAGCAGTTCTTC. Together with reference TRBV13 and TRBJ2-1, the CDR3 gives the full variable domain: AAGVIQSPRHLIKEKRETATLKCYPIPRHDTVYWYQQGPGQDPQFLISFYEKMQSDKGSIPDRFSAQQFSDYHSELNMSSLELGDSALYFCASSLGTALSYNEQFFGPGTRLTVL.

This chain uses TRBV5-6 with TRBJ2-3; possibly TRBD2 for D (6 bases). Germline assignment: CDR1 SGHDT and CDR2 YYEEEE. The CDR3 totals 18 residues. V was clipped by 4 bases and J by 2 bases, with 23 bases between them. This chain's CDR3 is CASSPLYREWAPTDTQYF. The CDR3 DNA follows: TGTGCCAGCAGCCCTCTTTACCGGGAGTGGGCCCCCACAGATACGCAGTATTTT.

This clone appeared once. CDR3 DNA sequence: TGTGCCAGCAGCGTTCCCGGGACAGGTGGTGAAAAACTGTTTTTT. Translated: CASSVPGTGGEKLFF. This sequence joins TRBV9 and TRBJ1-4, with TRBD1 matching 8 bases. This CDR3 is 15 amino acids long. The germline gives CDR1 SGDLS, CDR2 YYNGEE. Trimming took 2 bases from V and 7 from J; bases not matched to a gene: 7. Together with reference TRBV9 and TRBJ1-4, the CDR3 gives the full variable domain: DSGVTQTPKHLITATGQRVTLRCSPRSGDLSVYWYQQSLDQGLQFLIQYYNGEERAKGNILERFSAQQFPDLHSELNLSSLELGDSALYFCASSVPGTGGEKLFFGSGTQLSVL.

The CDR3 region is CASSLFLGTGSRLFF. The DNA for the CDR3 is TGTGCCAGCAGCTTATTTTTAGGGACAGGCAGTCGACTGTTTTTT. This chain connects TRBV7-2 to TRBJ1-4, with 8 bases identical to TRBD1. J gave up 13 bases and V 2 bases, and 12 bases lay outside the gene matches. CDR1 is SGHTA and CDR2 is FQGNSA in the germline V gene. This CDR3 is 15 amino acids long.

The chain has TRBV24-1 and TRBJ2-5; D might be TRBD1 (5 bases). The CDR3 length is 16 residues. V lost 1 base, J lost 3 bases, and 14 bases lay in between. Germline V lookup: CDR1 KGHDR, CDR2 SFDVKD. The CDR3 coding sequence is TGTGCCACCAGTGATTTTGGCAGGGTCCTGGAAGAGACCCAGTACTTC. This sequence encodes CATSDFGRVLEETQYF.

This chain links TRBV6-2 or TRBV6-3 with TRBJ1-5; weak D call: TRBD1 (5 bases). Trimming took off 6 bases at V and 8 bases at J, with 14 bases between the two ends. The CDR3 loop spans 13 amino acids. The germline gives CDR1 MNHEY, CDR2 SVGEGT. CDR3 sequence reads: CASSLVEGKPQHF. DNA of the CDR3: TGTGCCAGCAGCCTGGTGGAGGGGAAGCCCCAGCATTTT.

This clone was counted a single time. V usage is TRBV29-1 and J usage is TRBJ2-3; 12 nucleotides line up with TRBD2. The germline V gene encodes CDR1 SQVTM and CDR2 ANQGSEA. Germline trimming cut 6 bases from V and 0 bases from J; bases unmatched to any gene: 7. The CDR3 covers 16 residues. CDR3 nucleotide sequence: TGCAGCGTCGGACTAGCGGGGACATCTAGCACAGATACGCAGTATTTT. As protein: CSVGLAGTSSTDTQYF.

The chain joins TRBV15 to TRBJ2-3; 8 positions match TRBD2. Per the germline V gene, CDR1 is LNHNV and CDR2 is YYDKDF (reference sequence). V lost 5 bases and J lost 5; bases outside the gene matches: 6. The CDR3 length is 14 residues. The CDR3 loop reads CATSPGLVIDTQYF. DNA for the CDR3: TGTGCCACCAGCCCGGGACTAGTAATAGATACGCAGTATTTT.

CDR3: CSVVLSSGGDTQYF. CDR3 bases: TGCAGCGTTGTGTTGTCTAGTGGGGGGGATACGCAGTATTTT. The chain links TRBV29-1 to TRBJ2-3, with a tentative D call TRBD2 (6 bases). The CDR3 runs 14 residues. Germline assignment: CDR1 SQVTM and CDR2 ANQGSEA. The ends were cut back, 4 bases at V and 6 bases at J, with 17 bases in the middle.

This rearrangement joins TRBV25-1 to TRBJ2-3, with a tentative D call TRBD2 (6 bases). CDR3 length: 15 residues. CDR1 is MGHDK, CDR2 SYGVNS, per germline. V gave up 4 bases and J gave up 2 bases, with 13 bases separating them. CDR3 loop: CASSGWRGNTDTQYF. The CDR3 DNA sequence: TGTGCCAGCAGTGGTTGGCGGGGCAACACAGATACGCAGTATTTT.

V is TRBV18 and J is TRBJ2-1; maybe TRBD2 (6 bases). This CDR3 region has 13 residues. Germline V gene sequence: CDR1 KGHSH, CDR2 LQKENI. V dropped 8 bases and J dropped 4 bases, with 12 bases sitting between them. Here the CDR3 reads CASAREPYNEQFF. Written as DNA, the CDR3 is TGTGCCAGCGCCCGGGAGCCTTACAATGAGCAGTTCTTC.

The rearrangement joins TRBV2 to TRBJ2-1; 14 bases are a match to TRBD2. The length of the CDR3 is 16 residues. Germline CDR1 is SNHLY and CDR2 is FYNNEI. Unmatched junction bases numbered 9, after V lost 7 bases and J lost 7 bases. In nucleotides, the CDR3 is TGTGCCAGCATGGGGACTAGCGGGAGAGAGAGGAATGAGCAGTTCTTC. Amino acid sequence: CASMGTSGRERNEQFF.

The CDR3 is CASSAGLAATEEQFF. The CDR3 region has the DNA TGTGCCAGCAGCGCTGGACTAGCGGCCACAGAGGAGCAGTTCTTC. V and J are TRBV9 and TRBJ2-1; TRBD2 agrees at 10 bases. With 3 bases clipped from V and 10 bases from J, the junction kept 10 bases outside the gene matches. Germline loops: CDR1 SGDLS, CDR2 YYNGEE. This CDR3 contains 15 residues.

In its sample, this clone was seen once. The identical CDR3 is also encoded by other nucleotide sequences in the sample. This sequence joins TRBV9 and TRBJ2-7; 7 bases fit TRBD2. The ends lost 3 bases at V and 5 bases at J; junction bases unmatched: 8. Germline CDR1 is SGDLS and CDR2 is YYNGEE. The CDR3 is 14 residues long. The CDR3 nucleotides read TGTGCCAGCAGCGCTGGCGGGAGAGTCCACGAGCAGTACTTC. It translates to CASSAGGRVHEQYF. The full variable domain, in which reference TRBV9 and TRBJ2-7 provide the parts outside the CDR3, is DSGVTQTPKHLITATGQRVTLRCSPRSGDLSVYWYQQSLDQGLQFLIQYYNGEERAKGNILERFSAQQFPDLHSELNLSSLELGDSALYFCASSAGGRVHEQYFGPGTRLTVT.

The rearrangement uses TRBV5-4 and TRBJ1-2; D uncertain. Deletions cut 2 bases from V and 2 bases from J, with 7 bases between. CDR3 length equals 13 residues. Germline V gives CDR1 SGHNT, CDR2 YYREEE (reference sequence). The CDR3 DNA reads TGTGCCAGCAGCTTCGACACGAACTATGGCTACACCTTC. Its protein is CASSFDTNYGYTF. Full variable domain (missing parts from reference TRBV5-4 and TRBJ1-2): ETGVTQSPTHLIKTRGQQVTLRCSSQSGHNTVSWYQQALGQGPQFIFQYYREEENGRGNFPPRFSGLQFPNYSSELNVNALELDDSALYLCASSFDTNYGYTFGSGTRLTVV.

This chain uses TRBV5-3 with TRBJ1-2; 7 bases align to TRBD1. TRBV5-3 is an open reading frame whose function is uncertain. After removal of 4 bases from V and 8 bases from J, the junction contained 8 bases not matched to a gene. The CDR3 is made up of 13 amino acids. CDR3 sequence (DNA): TGTGCCAGAAGCCCAGACAGGGAGCAAGGCTACACCTTC. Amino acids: CARSPDREQGYTF.

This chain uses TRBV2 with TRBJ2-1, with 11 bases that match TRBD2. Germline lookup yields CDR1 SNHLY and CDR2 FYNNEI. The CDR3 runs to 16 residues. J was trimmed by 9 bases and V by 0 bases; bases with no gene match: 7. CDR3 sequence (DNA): TGTGCCAGCAGTGAAGCGGGTAGCGGGGGGGCGAGTGAGCAGTTCTTC. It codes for CASSEAGSGGASEQFF.

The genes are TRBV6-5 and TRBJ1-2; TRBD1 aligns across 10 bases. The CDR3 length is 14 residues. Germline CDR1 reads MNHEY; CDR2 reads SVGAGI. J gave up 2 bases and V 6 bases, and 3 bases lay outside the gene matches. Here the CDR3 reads CASRDRGRNYGYTF. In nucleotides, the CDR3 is TGTGCCAGCAGAGACAGGGGGCGAAACTATGGCTACACCTTC.

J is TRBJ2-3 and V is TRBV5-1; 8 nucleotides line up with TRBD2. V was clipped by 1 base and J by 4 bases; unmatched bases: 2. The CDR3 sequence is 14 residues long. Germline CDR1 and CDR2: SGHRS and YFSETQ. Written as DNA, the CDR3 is TGCGCCAGCAGCTTGACGGGAGGGTCAGATACGCAGTATTTT. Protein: CASSLTGGSDTQYF.

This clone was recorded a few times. The CDR3 spells CASSQGTATPNYGYTF. The CDR3, as DNA: TGCGCCAGCAGCCAGGGGACAGCCACCCCTAACTATGGCTACACCTTC. The rearrangement links TRBV5-1 to TRBJ1-2; TRBD1 matches at 7 bases. Germline V gene lookup returns CDR1 SGHRS and CDR2 YFSETQ. CDR3 size: 16 residues. After removal of 4 bases from V and 0 bases from J, the junction contained 9 bases not matched to a gene.

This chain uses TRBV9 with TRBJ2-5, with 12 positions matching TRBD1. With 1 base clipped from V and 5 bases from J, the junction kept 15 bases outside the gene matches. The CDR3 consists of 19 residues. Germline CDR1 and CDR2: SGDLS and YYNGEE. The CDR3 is CASSVPGDPGQGAKETQYF. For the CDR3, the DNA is TGTGCCAGCAGCGTACCGGGAGACCCGGGACAGGGGGCTAAGGAGACCCAGTACTTC. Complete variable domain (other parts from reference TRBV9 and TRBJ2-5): DSGVTQTPKHLITATGQRVTLRCSPRSGDLSVYWYQQSLDQGLQFLIQYYNGEERAKGNILERFSAQQFPDLHSELNLSSLELGDSALYFCASSVPGDPGQGAKETQYFGPGTRLLVL.

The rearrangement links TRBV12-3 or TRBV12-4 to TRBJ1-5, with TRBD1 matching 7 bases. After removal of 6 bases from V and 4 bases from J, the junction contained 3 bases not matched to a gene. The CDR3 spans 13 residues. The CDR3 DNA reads TGTGCCAGCAGCCTACAGGGGAATCAGCCCCAGCATTTT. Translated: CASSLQGNQPQHF.